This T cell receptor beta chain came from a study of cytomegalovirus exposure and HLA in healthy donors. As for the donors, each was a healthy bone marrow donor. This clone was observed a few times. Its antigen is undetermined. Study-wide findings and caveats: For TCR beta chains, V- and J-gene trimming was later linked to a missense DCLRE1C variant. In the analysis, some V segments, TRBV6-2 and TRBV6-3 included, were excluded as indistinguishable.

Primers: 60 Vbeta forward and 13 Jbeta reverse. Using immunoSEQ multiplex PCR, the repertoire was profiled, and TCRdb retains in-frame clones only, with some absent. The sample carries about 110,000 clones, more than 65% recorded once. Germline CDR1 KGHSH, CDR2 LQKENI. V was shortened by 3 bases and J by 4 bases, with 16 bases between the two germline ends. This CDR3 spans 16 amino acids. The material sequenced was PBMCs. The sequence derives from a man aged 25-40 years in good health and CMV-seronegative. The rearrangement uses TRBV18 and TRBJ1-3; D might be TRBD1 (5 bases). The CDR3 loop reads CASSPETGVAGNTIYF. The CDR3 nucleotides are TGTGCCAGCTCACCCGAGACGGGGGTTGCCGGAAACACCATATATTTT. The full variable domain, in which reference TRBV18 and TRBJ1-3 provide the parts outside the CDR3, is NAGVMQNPRHLVRRRGQEARLRCSPMKGHSHVYWYRQLPEEGLKFMVYLQKENIIDESGMPKERFSAEFPKEGPSILRIQQVVRGDSAAYFCASSPETGVAGNTIYFGEGSWLTVV.